This TCR beta chain was sequenced during a study of shared clonotypes between healthy human individuals. The CDR3 is 15 residues long. Germline V CDR1 and CDR2: MGHRA, YSYEKL. V lost 1 base to trimming and J lost 4 bases, with 13 bases between them. It was CD45RO-negative cells, positively selected for CCR7, that made up naive CD8 cells, with terminally differentiated effector memory CD45RA+ cells excluded. In regard to this clone: The antigen is undetermined.

Repertoires were generated with immunoSEQ multiplex PCR, while TCRdb's copy carries only in-frame clones and drops some. The data contain millions of clones, approximately 94% of them singletons. Overall study findings and caveats: Compared with clonotypes that all four donors shared, non-shared clonotypes had lower generation probabilities.

The sequenced material came from naive CD8+ T cells sorted from blood. The rearrangement uses TRBV4-1 and TRBJ2-5, with D hard to call. This clonotype was sampled from a young man in good health. The CDR3 region has the DNA TGCGCCAGCAGCCAAGGTTTAGCTTCTGGAGAGACCCAGTACTTC. This translates into CASSQGLASGETQYF.